This T cell receptor beta chain was retrieved from a study of blood T cell repertoires in COVID-19. Using immunoSEQ multiplex PCR, the repertoire was profiled, and TCRdb retains in-frame clones only, with some absent. This table has about 180,000 clones, around 82% appearing once. Germline loops: CDR1 KGHDR, CDR2 SFDVKD. V lost 3 bases and J lost 5; bases outside the gene matches: 7. This CDR3 comprises 17 residues. The origin of this receptor is a man between 18 and 35 years old with active or convalescent COVID-19. The sample taken for sequencing was peripheral blood. The chain joins TRBV24-1 to TRBJ2-1; 12 nucleotides align to TRBD2. For the CDR3, the DNA is TGTGCCACCAGTGATCTCCCGACTAGCGGGAGCCACAATGAGCAGTTCTTC. Translation gives CATSDLPTSGSHNEQFF.